These 28 T cell receptor beta chains were all obtained from the same sample, sequenced in a study of shared clonotypes between healthy human individuals. Using immunoSEQ multiplex PCR, the repertoire was profiled, and TCRdb retains in-frame clones only, with some absent. The sample contains around 1.9 million clones, approximately 92% of which appear only once. Only CD45RO-negative cells positively selected for CCR7 counted as naive CD8 cells, so terminally differentiated effector memory CD45RA+ cells were excluded. The specimen was naive CD8+ T cells from PBMCs. Receptors were obtained from a man aged 18 to 30 in good health. Some clones in this sample may be carry-over from other donors' samples.

The chain employs TRBV19 and TRBJ1-2; D is unclear. The ends were cut back, 6 bases at V and 5 bases at J, with 19 bases in the middle. The CDR3 spans 15 residues. Germline V gene data show CDR1 as LNHDA and CDR2 as SQIVND (reference sequence). In DNA form, the CDR3 reads TGTGCCAGTAGAGCTGGGAGGACCACCTCTTATGGCTACACCTTC. Translation gives CASRAGRTTSYGYTF. Full variable domain (missing parts from reference TRBV19 and TRBJ1-2): DGGITQSPKYLFRKEGQNVTLSCEQNLNHDAMYWYRQDPGQGLRLIYYSQIVNDFQKGDIAEGYSVSREKKESFPLTVTSAQKNPTAFYLCASRAGRTTSYGYTFGSGTRLTVV.

The chain recombines TRBV30 with TRBJ2-5; tentatively, D is TRBD2 (5 bases). The CDR3 loop spans 16 amino acids. Trimming stripped 0 bases from V and 1 base from J, with 15 bases between. Germline values: CDR1 GTSNPN, CDR2 SVGIG (reference sequence). CDR3 region: CAWSVLAGMGQETQYF. DNA for the CDR3: TGTGCCTGGAGTGTTCTAGCCGGAATGGGCCAAGAGACCCAGTACTTC.

The chain is built from TRBV29-1 and TRBJ2-1; D possibly matches TRBD1 or TRBD2 (6 bases each). Germline loops: CDR1 SQVTM, CDR2 ANQGSEA. Trimming stripped 7 bases from V and 0 bases from J, with 16 bases between. The CDR3 runs 15 residues. CDR3 residues: CSELGAGSSYNEQFF. The CDR3 DNA reads as TGCAGCGAGCTGGGGGCGGGGAGCTCCTACAATGAGCAGTTCTTC.

This clone has a single count. An end of the junction does not agree with germline; a read error may underlie this. This chain connects TRBV19 to TRBJ1-2; 9 bases map to TRBD1. CDR1 and CDR2 from the germline V gene are LNHDA and SQIVND (reference sequence). This CDR3 comprises 13 residues. The CDR3 nucleotides read TGTGCCAGTAGTATCCGGGACAGGGAGGAGAGGTCCTTC. It codes for CASSIRDREERSF.

This clone was detected only once. The chain uses TRBV7-6 and TRBJ2-3; 7 bases are a match to TRBD2. Germline V gene sequence: CDR1 SGHVS, CDR2 FNYEAQ. Losses at the gene ends were 1 base for V and 1 base for J; bases not matched to a gene: 8. The length of the CDR3 is 17 residues. CDR3 residues: CASSLGVWAGGTDTQYF. The CDR3 nucleotides read TGTGCCAGCAGCTTAGGGGTGTGGGCGGGAGGCACAGATACGCAGTATTTT.

This clone was found once. The chain uses TRBV4-1 and TRBJ2-1, with no clear D. CDR1 and CDR2 from the germline V gene are MGHRA and YSYEKL. The CDR3 totals 15 residues. V lost 1 base and J lost 8, with 15 bases in between. CDR3 bases: TGCGCCAGCAGCCAAGTAACCCTATCCCACGATGAGCAGTTCTTC. This translates into CASSQVTLSHDEQFF.

This clone was counted once. The chain is built from TRBV18 and TRBJ2-1, with TRBD1 matching 8 bases. The ends lost 6 bases at V and 2 bases at J; junction bases unmatched: 3. CDR3 length: 14 residues. In germline, CDR1 is KGHSH, CDR2 LQKENI. The CDR3 DNA reads TGTGCCAGCTCCGCGGACAGGGCCTACAATGAGCAGTTCTTC. It translates to CASSADRAYNEQFF.

In DNA, the CDR3 is TGTGCCAGCAGCAAAAAAGGACGTCCCGCTTTGGACACTGAAGCTTTCTTT. Amino acid sequence: CASSKKGRPALDTEAFF. The J gene is TRBJ1-1, the V gene TRBV11-2; D call uncertain. Germline V gene sequence: CDR1 SGHAT, CDR2 FQNNGV. The CDR3 spans 17 residues. The germline V and J ends were trimmed by 5 bases and 3 bases, with 22 bases remaining between them.

This chain links TRBV6-1 with TRBJ1-5; the D gene is possibly TRBD1 (5 bases). CDR3 length: 15 residues. Trimming cost V 8 bases and J 0 bases, with 14 bases left between them. In germline, CDR1 is MNHNS, CDR2 SASEGT. CDR3 protein: CASSPVRGSNQPQHF. CDR3 coding DNA: TGTGCCAGCTCACCGGTTAGGGGTAGCAATCAGCCCCAGCATTTT.

The CDR3 DNA reads TGTGCCAGCAGCTATGGGACTAGCGGGTACAATGAGCAGTTCTTC. This sequence encodes CASSYGTSGYNEQFF. This sequence joins TRBV13 and TRBJ2-1, with 12 bases fitting TRBD2. Germline V gene sequence: CDR1 PRHDT, CDR2 FYEKMQ (reference sequence). The CDR3 runs 15 residues. With V trimmed by 4 bases and J by 4 bases, 2 bases remained unmatched. Combining the CDR3 with reference TRBV13 and TRBJ2-1 gives the whole variable domain AAGVIQSPRHLIKEKRETATLKCYPIPRHDTVYWYQQGPGQDPQFLISFYEKMQSDKGSIPDRFSAQQFSDYHSELNMSSLELGDSALYFCASSYGTSGYNEQFFGPGTRLTVL.

The chain recombines TRBV28 with TRBJ2-7, with no clear D. CDR3 size: 13 residues. Looked up from germline, CDR1 is MDHEN and CDR2 is SYDVKM. The V end was cut by 6 bases, the J end by 0 bases, with 9 bases between. The CDR3 loop reads CASRSTDSYEQYF. The CDR3 bases are TGTGCCAGCAGGTCGACTGACTCCTACGAGCAGTACTTC.

The chain carries TRBV27 and TRBJ1-1; 8 bases align to TRBD1. Germline assignment: CDR1 MNHEY and CDR2 SMNVEV (reference sequence). The ends lost 6 bases at V and 0 bases at J; junction bases unmatched: 12. This CDR3 is built from 17 residues. CDR3: CASRIGPGGAMNTEAFF. CDR3 nucleotide sequence: TGTGCCAGCAGGATTGGCCCAGGGGGCGCCATGAACACTGAAGCTTTCTTT.

The CDR3 reads CASSPYAGQEAKNIQYF. In DNA, the CDR3 is TGCGCCAGCAGTCCATACGCGGGACAGGAAGCCAAAAACATTCAGTACTTC. This chain joins TRBV23-1 and TRBJ2-4; TRBD1 matches 8 bases. TRBV23-1 is known as an ORF, though its function is uncertain. J gave up 0 bases and V 4 bases, and 8 bases lay outside the gene matches. The CDR3 totals 17 residues.

The chain is built from TRBV28 and TRBJ2-7, with D perhaps matching TRBD2 (6 bases). Per the germline V gene, CDR1 is MDHEN and CDR2 is SYDVKM. This CDR3 has 16 amino acids. The V end was cut by 7 bases, the J end by 0 bases, with 19 bases between. The CDR3 loop is CASTISEGLSSYEQYF. CDR3 DNA sequence: TGTGCCAGCACCATCTCGGAGGGGCTTAGCTCCTACGAGCAGTACTTC.

The chain is built from TRBV9 and TRBJ2-1; 7 positions agree with TRBD2. Germline trimming cut 0 bases from V and 2 bases from J; bases unmatched to any gene: 17. The CDR3 contains 20 residues. Germline CDR1 reads SGDLS; CDR2 reads YYNGEE. The CDR3 DNA sequence: TGTGCCAGCAGCGTAGTGGGAGGGGAGCACGAAGATGATGCCTACAATGAGCAGTTCTTC. Translated, it gives CASSVVGGEHEDDAYNEQFF.

V is TRBV5-1 and J is TRBJ2-3; no clear D gene. The CDR3 has 16 amino acids. The V end was cut by 4 bases, the J end by 0 bases, with 15 bases between. Germline V gene data show CDR1 as SGHRS and CDR2 as YFSETQ. The CDR3 loop is CASSDLPGQSTDTQYF. Here the CDR3 DNA reads TGCGCCAGCAGCGACTTGCCGGGCCAAAGCACAGATACGCAGTATTTT.

V usage is TRBV5-1 and J usage is TRBJ2-7; D perhaps matches TRBD2 (6 bases). Germline-derived CDR1 and CDR2 are SGHRS and YFSETQ. There are 15 residues in the CDR3. The V end lost 0 bases, the J end lost 4 bases, and 14 bases lay between the germline ends. The chain's CDR3 is CASSLEGRDFYEQYF. CDR3 DNA sequence: TGCGCCAGCAGCTTGGAGGGCAGGGACTTTTACGAGCAGTACTTC.

The chain employs TRBV6-5 and TRBJ1-2; no definite D call. V gave up 5 bases and J gave up 7 bases, with 17 bases separating them. Germline-derived CDR1 and CDR2 are MNHEY and SVGAGI. This CDR3 has 14 residues. The DNA for the CDR3 is TGTGCCAGCAGTGTCGGTGAGGGTGGAGGTGGCTACACCTTC. This gives the protein CASSVGEGGGGYTF.

The V call is TRBV10-1, the J call TRBJ2-5; D perhaps matches TRBD2 (6 bases). V lost 3 bases to trimming and J lost 3 bases, with 17 bases between them. Looked up from germline, CDR1 is WNHNN and CDR2 is SYGVQD (reference sequence). This CDR3 is built from 16 residues. CDR3 in amino acids: CASSDLAGGTEETQYF. CDR3 sequence (DNA): TGCGCCAGCAGTGATTTAGCAGGAGGGACCGAAGAGACCCAGTACTTC.

J is TRBJ2-7 and V is TRBV7-8; no definite D call. CDR3 size: 13 residues. CDR1 SGHVS and CDR2 FQNEAQ come from the germline V gene. Trimming shortened V by 5 bases and J by 2 bases, and 10 bases separated the two germline ends. Here the CDR3 reads CASSAPYTYEQYF. CDR3 coding DNA: TGTGCCAGCAGCGCGCCGTATACCTACGAGCAGTACTTC.

This clone was seen a few times. The V call is TRBV7-3, the J call TRBJ1-1; D uncertain. V lost 4 bases to trimming and J lost 4 bases, with 10 bases between them. Looked up from germline, CDR1 is SGHTA and CDR2 is FQGTGA. The CDR3 is made up of 13 amino acids. The DNA of the CDR3 is TGTGCCAGCAGCTCAGTCGTCGGCACTGAAGCTTTCTTT. Its translation is CASSSVVGTEAFF.

The V call is TRBV18, the J call TRBJ1-1, with 12 nucleotides matching TRBD1. The CDR3 is made up of 17 amino acids. The junction had 9 bases not matched to a gene; V was cut back by 3 bases and J by 4 bases. Germline CDR1 reads KGHSH; CDR2 reads LQKENI. The CDR3 coding sequence is TGTGCCAGCTCACCGCGTGGGACAGGGGGCTCAGGCACTGAAGCTTTCTTT. Translating it yields CASSPRGTGGSGTEAFF.

V gene TRBV18 combines with J gene TRBJ2-1; D remains ambiguous. The CDR3 has 13 residues. V was cut by 3 bases and J by 8 bases, with 11 bases left in between. Germline CDR1 and CDR2: KGHSH and LQKENI. This chain's CDR3 is CASSPLIGHEQFF. For the CDR3, the DNA is TGTGCCAGCTCACCTCTCATAGGCCATGAGCAGTTCTTC. The entire variable domain, with the rest obtained from reference TRBV18 and TRBJ2-1, is as follows: NAGVMQNPRHLVRRRGQEARLRCSPMKGHSHVYWYRQLPEEGLKFMVYLQKENIIDESGMPKERFSAEFPKEGPSILRIQQVVRGDSAAYFCASSPLIGHEQFFGPGTRLTVL.

The V call is TRBV7-9, the J call TRBJ2-7; D is undetermined. Germline V lookup: CDR1 SEHNR, CDR2 FQNEAQ (reference sequence). Trimming took off 5 bases at V and 2 bases at J, with 10 bases between the two ends. The CDR3 is 13 residues long. The CDR3, as DNA: TGTGCCAGCAGCCCTAACGGTCCCTACGAGCAGTACTTC. Translation: CASSPNGPYEQYF.

The chain joins TRBV7-6 to TRBJ2-7, with D possibly TRBD1 on 6 matching bases. The germline V gene has CDR1 SGHVS and CDR2 FNYEAQ. The CDR3 length is 17 residues. V was pared by 5 bases and J by 0 bases, with 20 bases between. CDR3 bases: TGTGCCAGCAGCCCCTCCGTCAGGGGCTACAGCTCCTACGAGCAGTACTTC. Its translation is CASSPSVRGYSSYEQYF.

To note about this clone: Within the sample, other DNA sequences also encode this same CDR3. The V call is TRBV2, the J call TRBJ1-5, with a tentative D call TRBD1 (5 bases). This CDR3 has 14 residues. CDR1 and CDR2 (germline): SNHLY, FYNNEI. V was pared by 1 base and J by 4 bases, with 8 bases between. The CDR3 nucleotides read TGTGCCAGCAGTGAAGGGGGCCGTAATCAGCCCCAGCATTTT. This gives the protein CASSEGGRNQPQHF.

The chain is built from TRBV19 and TRBJ2-7; maybe TRBD1 (5 bases). The CDR3 runs to 15 residues. The V end was cut by 3 bases, the J end by 6 bases, with 18 bases between. The germline V gene has CDR1 LNHDA and CDR2 SQIVND (reference sequence). CDR3 region: CASSMGQRPLGEQYF. CDR3 in DNA: TGTGCCAGTAGTATGGGGCAGAGACCTCTTGGCGAGCAGTACTTC.

The chain employs TRBV20-1 and TRBJ2-1, with no clear D. The V and J ends lost 4 bases and 2 bases respectively, with 3 bases between them. Germline V gives CDR1 DFQATT, CDR2 SNEGSKA (reference sequence). The CDR3 covers 11 residues. The CDR3 DNA follows: TGCAGTGCTAACCCCTACAATGAGCAGTTCTTC. This sequence encodes CSANPYNEQFF.